The 31 T cell receptor beta chains below all came from one sample that was sequenced in a study of blood T cell repertoires in COVID-19. Produced via immunoSEQ multiplex PCR; TCRdb's table is partial and in-frame only. In the table there are some 140,000 clones, about three quarters of which are singletons. The source material was peripheral blood. The receptors were sampled from a man of 80 years or more with acute or convalescent COVID-19.

The chain carries TRBV30 and TRBJ2-7; TRBD1 is a possible D gene (5 bases). With 3 bases removed from V and 4 bases from J, the gap between germline ends came to 13 bases. Germline V gene lookup returns CDR1 GTSNPN and CDR2 SVGIG (reference sequence). The CDR3 runs 13 residues. The CDR3 region has the DNA TGTGCCTGGAGCAAGGGGAACAGTTACGAGCAGTACTTC. Translating gives CAWSKGNSYEQYF.

CDR3 loop: CASSSSGGAEETQYF. The CDR3 bases are TGTGCCAGCAGCTCTAGCGGGGGGGCCGAAGAGACCCAGTACTTC. The chain has TRBV7-2 and TRBJ2-5; 12 bases agree with TRBD2. This CDR3 is built from 15 residues. J was trimmed by 3 bases and V by 4 bases; bases with no gene match: 3. Looked up from germline, CDR1 is SGHTA and CDR2 is FQGNSA.

This clone was recorded only once. The rearrangement links TRBV7-2 to TRBJ1-1, with D uncertain. Germline V gene lookup returns CDR1 SGHTA and CDR2 FQGNSA. Trimming left V 7 bases short and J 5 bases short, with 17 bases between. The CDR3 has 14 amino acids. This chain's CDR3 is CASTYPRGLTEAFF. DNA for the CDR3: TGTGCCAGCACCTACCCTCGCGGGTTGACTGAAGCTTTCTTT.

Here the CDR3 reads CASSRLTGGKGDTEAFF. CDR3 sequence (DNA): TGTGCCAGCAGCAGGCTGACAGGGGGAAAAGGGGATACTGAAGCTTTCTTT. The rearrangement links TRBV5-6 to TRBJ1-1; 9 bases are a match to TRBD1. Germline CDR1 is SGHDT and CDR2 is YYEEEE. The V gene end was trimmed by 4 bases and the J gene end by 5 bases; junction bases not matched to a gene: 15. This CDR3 contains 17 residues.

This chain joins TRBV7-7 and TRBJ2-5, with a tentative D call TRBD2 (5 bases). This CDR3 contains 13 residues. V shed 0 bases and J shed 3 bases, with 5 bases lying between them. Germline values: CDR1 SSHAT, CDR2 FNYEAQ (reference sequence). CDR3: CASSLASEETQYF. As DNA, the CDR3 is TGTGCCAGCAGCTTAGCTAGCGAAGAGACCCAGTACTTC.

V and J are TRBV29-1 and TRBJ2-1; 9 nucleotides agree with TRBD1. The V gene end was trimmed by 3 bases and the J gene end by 4 bases; junction bases not matched to a gene: 4. Germline assignment: CDR1 SQVTM and CDR2 ANQGSEA. The CDR3 sequence is 14 residues long. DNA for the CDR3: TGCAGCGTTGACGGGACAGGGATATACAATGAGCAGTTCTTC. The encoded protein is CSVDGTGIYNEQFF.

V is TRBV28 and J is TRBJ2-5; 9 nucleotides agree with TRBD2. V trimming: 2 bases; J trimming: 5 bases; junction bases outside the gene matches: 6. The CDR3 is 15 amino acids. Germline V gives CDR1 MDHEN, CDR2 SYDVKM. CDR3 sequence: CASSLSGGMWETQYF. Here the CDR3 DNA reads TGTGCCAGCAGTTTAAGCGGGGGGATGTGGGAGACCCAGTACTTC.

This chain connects TRBV6-5 to TRBJ2-3; perhaps TRBD2 as D (7 bases). The V gene's germline CDR1 is MNHEY and CDR2 SVGAGI. The V end lost 6 bases, the J end lost 1 base, and 14 bases lay between the germline ends. The CDR3 loop spans 15 amino acids. CDR3 nucleotide sequence: TGTGCCAGCAGCCGGGGGGCCCTTGGCACAGATACGCAGTATTTT. Protein: CASSRGALGTDTQYF.

The chain is built from TRBV6-2 or TRBV6-3 and TRBJ1-6; the D gene is possibly TRBD1 (5 bases). V shed 5 bases and J shed 5 bases, with 7 bases lying between them. The germline V gene encodes CDR1 MNHEY and CDR2 SVGEGT. This CDR3 comprises 13 residues. In DNA, the CDR3 is TGTGCCAGCAGTGGACAAGATAATTCACCCCTCCACTTT. Protein: CASSGQDNSPLHF.

The CDR3 coding sequence is TGTGCCAGCACCAACCCTCAAGAGGAGAATGGCTACACCTTC. Protein: CASTNPQEENGYTF. The rearrangement links TRBV25-1 to TRBJ1-2, with D unresolved. This CDR3 spans 14 amino acids. The germline gives CDR1 MGHDK, CDR2 SYGVNS. V was pared by 7 bases and J by 6 bases, with 18 bases between.

The rearrangement joins TRBV5-1 to TRBJ2-7; tentatively, D is TRBD1 (6 bases). The ends were cut back, 4 bases at V and 2 bases at J, with 13 bases in the middle. There are 14 residues in the CDR3. Germline lookup yields CDR1 SGHRS and CDR2 YFSETQ. In nucleotides, the CDR3 is TGCGCCAGCAGCACAGGACAGATTCCCTACGAGCAGTACGTC. This codes for CASSTGQIPYEQYV.

In its sample, this clone was seen a few times. The V call is TRBV11-3, the J call TRBJ1-5, with a weak D call TRBD1 (6 bases). The length of the CDR3 is 15 residues. The ends were cut back, 1 base at V and 1 base at J, with 8 bases in the middle. Germline V CDR1 and CDR2: SGHNT, YENEEA. The CDR3 DNA follows: TGTGCCAGCAGCTTAGGGGGGACAAGCAATCAGCCCCAGCATTTT. Translated: CASSLGGTSNQPQHF. Full variable domain (missing parts from reference TRBV11-3 and TRBJ1-5): EAGVVQSPRYKIIEKKQPVAFWCNPISGHNTLYWYLQNLGQGPELLIRYENEEAVDDSQLPKDRFSAERLKGVDSTLKIQPAELGDSAVYLCASSLGGTSNQPQHFGDGTRLSIL.

The chain uses TRBV2 and TRBJ2-5, with 10 bases fitting TRBD1. The CDR3 has 14 residues. Germline V gene lookup returns CDR1 SNHLY and CDR2 FYNNEI. V lost 9 bases, J lost 7 bases, and 11 bases stayed unmatched. The CDR3 nucleotides are TGTGCCAGTCTTCCGGGACAGGGGCCAGTGACCCAGTACTTC. Its translation: CASLPGQGPVTQYF.

Note on this clone: One end of the junction fails to match germline, which may point to a read error. This chain links TRBV20-1 with TRBJ2-4, with 8 bases lining up with TRBD2. This CDR3 contains 14 residues. Looked up from germline, CDR1 is DFQATT and CDR2 is SNEGSKA (reference sequence). CDR3 sequence (DNA): TGCAGTGCTAGTGTCGGGAGGGGCAAAAACATTCAGTGCTTC. Its protein product is CSASVGRGKNIQCF.

This rearrangement joins TRBV27 to TRBJ2-2; D unclear. CDR1 is MNHEY, CDR2 SMNVEV, per germline (reference sequence). CDR3 size: 15 residues. V lost 0 bases and J lost 1, with 6 bases in between. DNA for the CDR3: TGTGCCAGCAGTTTATCGGCAGAGAACACCGGGGAGCTGTTTTTT. It encodes CASSLSAENTGELFF.

This clone came up a few times. This chain uses TRBV5-1 with TRBJ1-1; TRBD1 matches at 12 bases. With V trimmed by 7 bases and J by 1 base, 11 bases remained unmatched. The CDR3 contains 17 residues. Germline V gene sequence: CDR1 SGHRS, CDR2 YFSETQ. In DNA form, the CDR3 reads TGCGCCAGCCGCCCGGGGGACAGGGGGCGTACGAACACTGAAGCTTTCTTT. Amino acid sequence: CASRPGDRGRTNTEAFF.

The chain uses TRBV18 and TRBJ2-3, with D possibly TRBD2 on 5 matching bases. Germline V CDR1 and CDR2: KGHSH, LQKENI. This CDR3 contains 16 residues. Trimming shortened V by 0 bases and J by 0 bases, and 10 bases separated the two germline ends. CDR3 in DNA: TGTGCCAGCTCACCACCGCGGGCATCTAGCACAGATACGCAGTATTTT. Translated: CASSPPRASSTDTQYF.

The chain recombines TRBV7-8 with TRBJ1-2, with D perhaps matching TRBD1 (5 bases). The V gene's germline CDR1 is SGHVS and CDR2 FQNEAQ. The CDR3 contains 15 residues. V shed 5 bases and J shed 0 bases, with 13 bases lying between them. The CDR3 here is CASSPTARANYGYTF. The CDR3 nucleotides are TGTGCCAGCAGCCCGACAGCCCGCGCTAACTATGGCTACACCTTC.

This sequence joins TRBV7-9 and TRBJ2-7, with unresolved D. Germline assignment: CDR1 SEHNR and CDR2 FQNEAQ (reference sequence). V lost 1 base and J 0 bases, leaving 4 bases between the germline ends. CDR3 length: 13 amino acids. The CDR3 DNA follows: TGTGCCAGCAGCTTAGACATCTCCTACGAGCAGTACTTC. This encodes CASSLDISYEQYF. Full variable domain (missing parts from reference TRBV7-9 and TRBJ2-7): DTGVSQNPRHKITKRGQNVTFRCDPISEHNRLYWYRQTLGQGPEFLTYFQNEAQLEKSRLLSDRFSAERPKGSFSTLEIQRTEQGDSAMYLCASSLDISYEQYFGPGTRLTVT.

This chain connects TRBV19 to TRBJ2-7; D remains ambiguous. Germline V gene lookup returns CDR1 LNHDA and CDR2 SQIVND (reference sequence). The CDR3 contains 14 residues. Trimming removed 3 bases from V and 0 bases from J, with 9 bases in between. The CDR3 loop is CASSISTVSYEQYF. Here the CDR3 DNA reads TGTGCCAGTAGTATTAGTACGGTCTCCTACGAGCAGTACTTC.

This clone was observed a handful of times. The chain links TRBV29-1 to TRBJ1-1; D not certain. Germline V CDR1 and CDR2: SQVTM, ANQGSEA. CDR3 length: 14 amino acids. V was shortened by 1 base and J by 4 bases, with 13 bases between the two germline ends. CDR3 sequence reads: CSVEGPGSPTEAFF. The CDR3 DNA sequence: TGCAGCGTTGAAGGTCCAGGTTCCCCCACTGAAGCTTTCTTT.

The rearrangement links TRBV7-2 to TRBJ2-5; 7 bases are shared with TRBD2. Germline values: CDR1 SGHTA, CDR2 FQGNSA. The CDR3 is 13 residues long. With 6 bases clipped from V and 5 bases from J, the junction kept 6 bases outside the gene matches. The CDR3 coding sequence is TGTGCCAGCAGTTTGACTAGCCGGGAGACCCAGTACTTC. It is translated as CASSLTSRETQYF.

This clone was counted at least ten times. The chain has TRBV3-1 (or the pseudogene TRBV3-2) and TRBJ2-2; D is possibly TRBD2 (6 bases). The CDR3 length is 14 residues. Germline values: CDR1 LGHDT, CDR2 YNNKEL (reference sequence). Trimming shortened V by 4 bases and J by 8 bases, and 14 bases separated the two germline ends. CDR3 bases: TGTGCCAGCAGCCGAAATCCCGGGGGAGGGGAGCTGTTTTTT. It yields the protein CASSRNPGGGELFF.

V is TRBV15 and J is TRBJ1-1; D is perhaps TRBD1 (5 bases). Trimming cost V 6 bases and J 0 bases, with 14 bases left between them. The CDR3 spans 15 residues. Germline V gives CDR1 LNHNV, CDR2 YYDKDF (reference sequence). The CDR3 spells CATRTRATMNTEAFF. In nucleotides, the CDR3 is TGTGCCACCAGGACCAGGGCCACAATGAACACTGAAGCTTTCTTT. The whole variable domain, remainder taken from reference TRBV15 and TRBJ1-1, is DAMVIQNPRYQVTQFGKPVTLSCSQTLNHNVMYWYQQKSSQAPKLLFHYYDKDFNNEADTPDNFQSRRPNTSFCFLDIRSPGLGDTAMYLCATRTRATMNTEAFFGQGTRLTVV.

This clone was recorded only once. This rearrangement joins TRBV5-6 to TRBJ2-7, with a weak D call TRBD2 (5 bases). The CDR3 is made up of 15 amino acids. Germline V gene lookup returns CDR1 SGHDT and CDR2 YYEEEE. Trimming stripped 1 base from V and 0 bases from J, with 11 bases between. In nucleotides, the CDR3 is TGTGCCAGCAGCTTGCGTTCCGGGATCTCCTACGAGCAGTACGTC. Its translation is CASSLRSGISYEQYV.

The chain combines TRBV19 with TRBJ2-6; 7 bases match TRBD1. Germline lookup yields CDR1 LNHDA and CDR2 SQIVND (reference sequence). V lost 9 bases, J lost 10 bases, and 3 bases stayed unmatched. The CDR3 runs to 11 residues. In nucleotides, the CDR3 is TGTGCCAGCCAGGACAGGAACGTCCTGACTTTC. Its translation is CASQDRNVLTF.

This chain uses TRBV5-4 with TRBJ1-2; 7 bases are a match to TRBD1. The trim removed 4 bases at V and 4 bases at J, leaving 7 bases unmatched. CDR3 length equals 14 residues. The germline gives CDR1 SGHNT, CDR2 YYREEE (reference sequence). The CDR3 region is CASSEDRWSYGYTF. The CDR3, as DNA: TGTGCCAGCAGCGAGGACAGGTGGAGCTATGGCTACACCTTC.

This chain links TRBV14 with TRBJ1-2; no definite D call. The CDR3 is made up of 15 amino acids. Trimming took off 2 bases at V and 4 bases at J, with 14 bases between the two ends. Looked up from germline, CDR1 is SGHDN and CDR2 is FVKESK. Written as DNA, the CDR3 is TGTGCCAGCAGCCAATTATCGGTGGGCCCCTATGGCTACACCTTC. The encoded protein is CASSQLSVGPYGYTF.

Concerning this clone itself: The sample holds other DNA sequences that translate to the same CDR3. This rearrangement joins TRBV28 to TRBJ1-2, with 7 nucleotides matching TRBD1. Germline V gives CDR1 MDHEN, CDR2 SYDVKM. The CDR3 covers 13 residues. Trimming at V came to 3 bases and at J to 5 bases, leaving 3 bases not matched to a gene. The CDR3 loop reads CASSFRGTYGYTF. The CDR3 DNA follows: TGTGCCAGCAGTTTCAGGGGGACATATGGCTACACCTTC.

CDR3 coding DNA: TGTGCCAGCAGTTTAGGGGACTTAAAACTGTTTTTT. Its protein is CASSLGDLKLFF. The chain employs TRBV12-3 or TRBV12-4 and TRBJ1-4; D may be TRBD1 (5 bases). This CDR3 has 12 residues. Trimming removed 1 base at V and 10 bases at J, with 7 bases between.

This rearrangement joins TRBV14 to TRBJ1-2, with unresolved D. Between the trimmed V and J ends, which lost 4 bases and 2 bases, there was a span of 8 bases. Germline V gene sequence: CDR1 SGHDN, CDR2 FVKESK. This CDR3 comprises 13 residues. The chain's CDR3 is CASSPDTNYGYTF. CDR3 nucleotide sequence: TGTGCCAGCAGCCCCGACACAAACTATGGCTACACCTTC.